Listed below are T cell receptor beta chains from one sample, sequenced in a study of cytomegalovirus exposure and HLA in healthy donors. Sequenced by immunoSEQ multiplex PCR; TCRdb stores in-frame clones only, minus some. This sample has approximately 140,000 clones, with 70% to 90% found just once. Sequencing was carried out using PBMCs. The receptors here all came from a young woman in good health and CMV-seropositive. The CDR3 runs from the conserved cysteine through the conserved F or W. The order of the fields is CDR3 protein, CDR3 DNA, D gene, clone size, V gene, J gene. A D gene is named only where the DNA matches it firmly. Some rows mark clone size as missing; the rest say once, few, many or name a class of expanded clone.

CDR3aa: CASSPHTGLAGGETQYF
CDR3nt: TGTGCCAGCAGCCCCCATACTGGGCTAGCCGGAGGAGAGACCCAGTACTTC
d_gene: NA
abundance: once
v_gene: TRBV7-2
j_gene: TRBJ2-5

CDR3aa: CASRTGTTTYGYTF
CDR3nt: TGTGCCAGCAGGACAGGTACGACCACCTATGGCTACACCTTC
d_gene: NA
abundance: NA
v_gene: TRBV9
j_gene: TRBJ1-2

CDR3aa: CASSPGLDEETQYF
CDR3nt: TGTGCCAGCAGTCCCGGACTAGACGAAGAGACCCAGTACTTC
d_gene: TRBD2
abundance: NA
v_gene: TRBV28
j_gene: TRBJ2-5

CDR3aa: CSARTGGRNEQFF
CDR3nt: TGCAGCGCCCGGACAGGGGGCCGCAATGAGCAGTTCTTC
d_gene: TRBD1
abundance: few
v_gene: TRBV29-1
j_gene: TRBJ2-1

CDR3aa: CASSLGRVNSPLHF
CDR3nt: TGCGCCAGCAGCTTGGGGAGAGTTAATTCACCCCTCCACTTT
d_gene: NA
abundance: few
v_gene: TRBV5-1
j_gene: TRBJ1-6

CDR3aa: CASRDGQGIETQYF
CDR3nt: TGTGCCAGCAGAGACGGACAGGGTATAGAGACCCAGTACTTC
d_gene: TRBD1
abundance: NA
v_gene: TRBV2
j_gene: TRBJ2-5

CDR3aa: CASSPIHRPGEKLFF
CDR3nt: TGCGCCAGCAGCCCCATCCATCGTCCCGGGGAAAAACTGTTTTTT
d_gene: NA
abundance: NA
v_gene: TRBV5-1
j_gene: TRBJ1-4

CDR3aa: CASSFPGDEQYF
CDR3nt: TGTGCCAGCAGCTTCCCGGGGGACGAGCAGTACTTC
d_gene: NA
abundance: few
v_gene: TRBV7-9
j_gene: TRBJ2-7

CDR3aa: CASSLAGTGLGNTIYF
CDR3nt: TGCGCCAGCAGCTTGGCCGGGACAGGGTTGGGAAACACCATATATTTT
d_gene: TRBD1
abundance: NA
v_gene: TRBV5-1
j_gene: TRBJ1-3

CDR3aa: CASTKGQNEKLFF
CDR3nt: TGTGCCAGCACAAAGGGGCAGAATGAAAAACTGTTTTTT
d_gene: NA
abundance: NA
v_gene: TRBV6-5
j_gene: TRBJ1-4

CDR3aa: CASSFTLWGGSYGYTF
CDR3nt: TGTGCCAGCAGTTTTACGCTCTGGGGGGGGTCCTATGGCTACACCTTC
d_gene: NA
abundance: NA
v_gene: TRBV28
j_gene: TRBJ1-2

CDR3aa: CASSVGLVEYNEQFF
CDR3nt: TGTGCCAGCAGTGTCGGACTAGTAGAGTACAATGAGCAGTTCTTC
d_gene: TRBD2
abundance: NA
v_gene: TRBV6-5
j_gene: TRBJ2-1

CDR3aa: CASSDSNGIYEQYF
CDR3nt: TGTGCCAGCAGTGACTCGAACGGGATCTACGAGCAGTACTTC
d_gene: NA
abundance: NA
v_gene: TRBV6-4
j_gene: TRBJ2-7

CDR3aa: CASSYPGAGSSEAFF
CDR3nt: TGTGCCAGCAGCTACCCAGGGGCAGGCTCGTCTGAAGCTTTCTTT
d_gene: NA
abundance: NA
v_gene: TRBV27
j_gene: TRBJ1-1

CDR3aa: CASSELAGENIQYF
CDR3nt: TGTGCCAGCAGCGAACTAGCGGGGGAAAACATTCAGTACTTC
d_gene: TRBD2
abundance: few
v_gene: TRBV4-2
j_gene: TRBJ2-4

CDR3aa: CASSESELAHNEQFF
CDR3nt: TGTGCCAGCAGTGAATCAGAGCTAGCCCACAATGAGCAGTTCTTC
d_gene: NA
abundance: once
v_gene: TRBV25-1
j_gene: TRBJ2-1

CDR3aa: CASSRTSGNTDTQYF
CDR3nt: TGCGCCAGCAGCAGGACTAGCGGAAACACAGATACGCAGTATTTT
d_gene: TRBD2
abundance: NA
v_gene: TRBV5-1
j_gene: TRBJ2-3

CDR3aa: CASSTIQGNEQFF
CDR3nt: TGTGCCAGCAGCACGATACAGGGGAATGAGCAGTTCTTC
d_gene: TRBD1
abundance: NA
v_gene: TRBV5-4
j_gene: TRBJ2-1

CDR3aa: CASSFAGRANEQPQHF
CDR3nt: TGTGCCAGCAGTTTTGCAGGGAGGGCAAATGAACAGCCCCAGCATTTT
d_gene: NA
abundance: NA
v_gene: TRBV28
j_gene: TRBJ1-5

CDR3aa: CASRDRGESGDTQYF
CDR3nt: TGTGCCAGCAGAGACAGGGGGGAAAGTGGAGATACGCAGTATTTT
d_gene: TRBD1
abundance: many
v_gene: TRBV2
j_gene: TRBJ2-3

CDR3aa: CASSPDTYEQYF
CDR3nt: TGTGCCAGCAGCCCGGACACCTACGAGCAGTACTTC
d_gene: NA
abundance: NA
v_gene: TRBV28
j_gene: TRBJ2-7

CDR3aa: CASSFTDRSYEQYF
CDR3nt: TGTGCCAGCAGTTTCACGGACAGATCCTACGAGCAGTACTTC
d_gene: NA
abundance: NA
v_gene: TRBV27
j_gene: TRBJ2-7

CDR3aa: CASSYQGLPPDTQYF
CDR3nt: TGTGCCAGCAGTTATCAGGGACTACCCCCCGATACGCAGTATTTT
d_gene: TRBD2
abundance: NA
v_gene: TRBV6-6
j_gene: TRBJ2-3

CDR3aa: CASSLTSGRAFLAKNIQYF
CDR3nt: TGTGCCAGCAGCTTAACTAGCGGGAGGGCTTTTTTAGCCAAAAACATTCAGTACTTC
d_gene: TRBD2
abundance: NA
v_gene: TRBV7-2
j_gene: TRBJ2-4

CDR3aa: CASSLGFRQIGSGANVLTF
CDR3nt: TGTGCCAGCAGCTTGGGGTTTCGACAGATAGGCTCTGGGGCCAACGTCCTGACTTTC
d_gene: NA
abundance: NA
v_gene: TRBV5-5
j_gene: TRBJ2-6

CDR3aa: CASSLGQGIQETQYF
CDR3nt: TGTGCCAGCAGCTTGGGGCAGGGGATTCAAGAGACCCAGTACTTC
d_gene: NA
abundance: NA
v_gene: TRBV5-4
j_gene: TRBJ2-5

CDR3aa: CATSRDGGLSYEQYF
CDR3nt: TGTGCCACCAGCAGAGACGGAGGGCTCTCCTACGAGCAGTACTTC
d_gene: NA
abundance: NA
v_gene: TRBV15
j_gene: TRBJ2-7

CDR3aa: CASSMSRGTEAFF
CDR3nt: TGTGCCAGTAGTATGAGCAGGGGAACTGAAGCTTTCTTT
d_gene: NA
abundance: NA
v_gene: TRBV19
j_gene: TRBJ1-1

CDR3aa: CASSEWDRGDYGYTF
CDR3nt: TGTGCCAGCAGTGAATGGGACAGGGGCGACTATGGCTACACCTTC
d_gene: TRBD1
abundance: once
v_gene: TRBV25-1
j_gene: TRBJ1-2

CDR3aa: CASSLIEGQGNTEAFF
CDR3nt: TGTGCCAGCAGCCTAATCGAGGGACAGGGAAACACTGAAGCTTTCTTT
d_gene: TRBD1
abundance: once
v_gene: TRBV7-9
j_gene: TRBJ1-1

CDR3aa: CASSVGTGRIANYGYTF
CDR3nt: TGTGCCAGCAGCGTCGGGACAGGCAGAATCGCTAACTATGGCTACACCTTC
d_gene: TRBD1
abundance: NA
v_gene: TRBV9
j_gene: TRBJ1-2

CDR3aa: CASSLRAGGSYGYTF
CDR3nt: TGTGCCAGCAGTTTAAGGGCAGGGGGGAGCTATGGCTACACCTTC
d_gene: TRBD1
abundance: many
v_gene: TRBV28
j_gene: TRBJ1-2

CDR3aa: CASSGTGSYEQYF
CDR3nt: TGCGCCAGCAGCGGGACAGGGTCCTACGAGCAGTACTTC
d_gene: TRBD1
abundance: NA
v_gene: TRBV5-1
j_gene: TRBJ2-7

CDR3aa: CASMLQSYGYTF
CDR3nt: TGTGCCAGCATGTTACAGTCCTATGGCTACACCTTC
d_gene: NA
abundance: NA
v_gene: TRBV2
j_gene: TRBJ1-2

CDR3aa: CASSVGSGTYNEQFF
CDR3nt: TGTGCCAGCAGCGTAGGGAGCGGGACCTACAATGAGCAGTTCTTC
d_gene: TRBD2
abundance: once
v_gene: TRBV9
j_gene: TRBJ2-1

CDR3aa: CASSLITSRSSYNEQFF
CDR3nt: TGTGCCAGCAGCCTGATAACTAGCCGGAGCTCCTACAATGAGCAGTTCTTC
d_gene: NA
abundance: NA
v_gene: TRBV7-2
j_gene: TRBJ2-1

CDR3aa: CASSLTFSEAFF
CDR3nt: TGTGCCAGCAGCTTAACCTTCTCTGAAGCTTTCTTT
d_gene: NA
abundance: NA
v_gene: TRBV7-3
j_gene: TRBJ1-1

CDR3aa: CASAQQGGYYNEQFF
CDR3nt: TGTGCCAGCGCCCAACAGGGGGGTTACTACAATGAGCAGTTCTTC
d_gene: TRBD1
abundance: NA
v_gene: TRBV25-1
j_gene: TRBJ2-1

CDR3aa: CASSLYVRGSTEAFF
CDR3nt: TGTGCCAGCAGCCTTTATGTTCGAGGGAGTACTGAAGCTTTCTTT
d_gene: NA
abundance: once
v_gene: TRBV7-8
j_gene: TRBJ1-1

CDR3aa: CAWRRTGGEGQPQHF
CDR3nt: TGTGCCTGGAGGAGGACAGGGGGAGAAGGGCAGCCCCAGCATTTT
d_gene: TRBD1
abundance: NA
v_gene: TRBV30
j_gene: TRBJ1-5

CDR3aa: CASSNGGHSYNEQFF
CDR3nt: TGCGCCAGCAGCAACGGGGGGCACTCCTACAATGAGCAGTTCTTC
d_gene: NA
abundance: NA
v_gene: TRBV5-1
j_gene: TRBJ2-1

CDR3aa: CASSRSGGALETQYF
CDR3nt: TGTGCCAGCAGCAGAAGCGGGGGGGCCTTAGAGACCCAGTACTTC
d_gene: TRBD2
abundance: once
v_gene: TRBV28
j_gene: TRBJ2-5

CDR3aa: CASSAQGNSPLHF
CDR3nt: TGTGCCAGCAGTGCACAGGGGAATTCACCCCTCCACTTT
d_gene: TRBD1
abundance: NA
v_gene: TRBV2
j_gene: TRBJ1-6

CDR3aa: CASSVTGDIYGYTF
CDR3nt: TGTGCCAGCAGTGTGACAGGGGACATCTATGGCTACACCTTC
d_gene: TRBD1
abundance: NA
v_gene: TRBV2
j_gene: TRBJ1-2

CDR3aa: CASSVELRGEQYF
CDR3nt: TGTGCCAGCAGCGTAGAATTGCGGGGCGAGCAGTACTTC
d_gene: NA
abundance: NA
v_gene: TRBV9
j_gene: TRBJ2-7

CDR3aa: CASSSGQNNYEQYF
CDR3nt: TGTGCCAGCAGTTCGGGACAAAATAACTACGAGCAGTACTTC
d_gene: NA
abundance: NA
v_gene: TRBV28
j_gene: TRBJ2-7

CDR3aa: CAWSVGQGNSPLHF
CDR3nt: TGTGCCTGGAGTGTGGGGCAGGGGAATTCACCCCTCCACTTT
d_gene: NA
abundance: once
v_gene: TRBV30
j_gene: TRBJ1-6

CDR3aa: CASSPLRTGDSTDTQYF
CDR3nt: TGCGCCAGCAGCCCACTCCGGACAGGGGACAGCACAGATACGCAGTATTTT
d_gene: TRBD1
abundance: NA
v_gene: TRBV4-3
j_gene: TRBJ2-3

CDR3aa: CASSQSLAGATDTQYF
CDR3nt: TGCGCCAGCAGCCAATCGCTAGCGGGGGCCACAGATACGCAGTATTTT
d_gene: TRBD2
abundance: NA
v_gene: TRBV4-1
j_gene: TRBJ2-3

CDR3aa: CASSRGTGTYGYTF
CDR3nt: TGCGCCAGCAGCCGGGGGACAGGAACCTATGGCTACACCTTC
d_gene: TRBD1
abundance: few
v_gene: TRBV5-1
j_gene: TRBJ1-2

CDR3aa: CASSVTPGQGAHEQYF
CDR3nt: TGTGCCAGCAGCGTCACACCGGGACAGGGGGCCCACGAGCAGTACTTC
d_gene: TRBD1
abundance: NA
v_gene: TRBV9
j_gene: TRBJ2-7

CDR3aa: CARHRGCRYF
CDR3nt: TGTGCCAGACACAGGGGTTGTAGGTACTTC
d_gene: NA
abundance: once
v_gene: TRBV21-1
j_gene: TRBJ2-4

CDR3aa: CASSVAVGAYEQYF
CDR3nt: TGTGCCAGCAGCGTAGCGGTGGGAGCCTACGAGCAGTACTTC
d_gene: NA
abundance: once
v_gene: TRBV9
j_gene: TRBJ2-7

CDR3aa: CASIRGTGGVGYTF
CDR3nt: TGTGCCAGCATTCGGGGGACAGGGGGTGTTGGCTACACCTTC
d_gene: TRBD1
abundance: NA
v_gene: TRBV6-6
j_gene: TRBJ1-2